These 28 T cell receptor beta chains were sequenced from one sample in a study of Graves' ophthalmopathy and Graves' hyperthyroidism. From RNA, the CDR3 regions of TCR beta chains were amplified and sequenced. First-round RT-PCR used HTBI primers; second-round multiplex PCR followed. TCRdb redid the calling of the multiplex PCR reads with MiXCR, one entry per CDR3 protein. The data contain some 750,000 distinct CDR3 sequences, 35% to 50% of them singletons. Specimen: peripheral blood. These receptors were collected from an adult man with Graves' ophthalmopathy.

CDR3 DNA: TGTGCCAGCATGTGGCAGGGGGGCTACGAGCAGTACTTC. It codes for CASMWQGGYEQYF. The chain employs TRBV6-6 and TRBJ2-7, with D possibly matching TRBD1 (7 bases). Germline CDR1 reads MNHNY; CDR2 reads SVGAGI (reference sequence). CDR3 size: 13 residues. V was clipped by 7 bases and J by 3 bases, with 13 bases between them.

The V and J genes are TRBV2 and TRBJ1-4; D perhaps matches TRBD1 (5 bases). The V gene lost 5 bases and the J gene lost 8 bases, with 15 bases spanning the gap. The CDR3 is 14 residues long. CDR1 SNHLY and CDR2 FYNNEI come from the germline V gene. CDR3 nucleotide sequence: TGTGCCAGCAGTAGAACCGGGGGAGGCGAAAAACTGTTTTTT. This gives the protein CASSRTGGGEKLFF.

The genes are TRBV4-1 and TRBJ1-5, with D possibly matching TRBD1 (5 bases). With 0 bases removed from V and 7 bases from J, the gap between germline ends came to 13 bases. The CDR3 has 15 residues. Germline V gene lookup returns CDR1 MGHRA and CDR2 YSYEKL. For the CDR3, the DNA is TGCGCCAGCAGCCAAGAGAGGGGTAGGGAGCAGCCCCAGCATTTT. Translated, it gives CASSQERGREQPQHF.

This sequence joins TRBV11-2 and TRBJ2-5; D tentatively reads TRBD1 or TRBD2 (5 bases each). Trimming took 6 bases from V and 4 from J, leaving 12 bases between them. CDR3 size: 13 residues. Germline lookup yields CDR1 SGHAT and CDR2 FQNNGV. The CDR3 DNA sequence: TGTGCCAGCAGGCCGGGACGGCTAGAGACCCAGTACTTC. As protein: CASRPGRLETQYF.

The sample holds a few counts of this clonotype. The chain is built from TRBV7-2 and TRBJ1-6; D uncertain. V was trimmed by 5 bases and J by 5 bases, leaving 16 bases between them. Germline V gene sequence: CDR1 SGHTA, CDR2 FQGNSA. The CDR3 loop spans 16 amino acids. The CDR3 DNA reads TGTGCCAGCAGCCTGGTGGGGAGCTTGAATAATTCACCCCTCCACTTT. Translated, it gives CASSLVGSLNNSPLHF.

The table lists this clonotype with a few counts. The V and J genes are TRBV15 and TRBJ1-1; TRBD1 matches 7 bases. V lost 3 bases to trimming and J lost 3 bases; unmatched junction nucleotides: 10. Per germline, CDR1 LNHNV and CDR2 YYDKDF (reference sequence). The length of the CDR3 is 16 residues. The CDR3 sequence: CATSSQGDGGDTEAFF. CDR3 bases: TGTGCCACCAGCAGCCAGGGGGACGGGGGGGACACTGAAGCTTTCTTT.

This clonotype has only a few counts. The chain links TRBV20-1 to TRBJ1-5; 10 nucleotides agree with TRBD1. J lost 5 bases, V lost 1 base, and 2 bases had no gene match. The CDR3 covers 14 residues. Per the germline V gene, CDR1 is DFQATT and CDR2 is SNEGSKA (reference sequence). The CDR3 DNA is TGCAGTGCTAGAGTGACAGGGGGCTATCAGCCCCAGCATTTT. This gives the protein CSARVTGGYQPQHF.

This clonotype showed up just a few times. The chain uses TRBV5-5 and TRBJ1-3, with TRBD1 identical over 8 bases. CDR1 SGHKS and CDR2 YYEKEE come from the germline V gene (reference sequence). CDR3 length: 17 amino acids. V shed 0 bases, J shed 2 bases, and the junction held 7 bases outside the gene matches. DNA of the CDR3: TGTGCCAGCAGCTTGGGGTATGGACAGGGCGCTGGAAACACCATATATTTT. This encodes CASSLGYGQGAGNTIYF.

About this clonotype: One junction end disagrees with the germline gene, perhaps due to a read error. J is TRBJ2-7 and V is TRBV29-1, with D perhaps TRBD2 (5 bases). This CDR3 has 12 residues. The germline CDR1 and CDR2 sequences are SQVTM and ANQGSEA. The CDR3 region is CLVEGTPYEQYF. CDR3 nucleotides: TGTCTCGTTGAGGGCACACCCTACGAGCAGTACTTC.

Many counts were recorded for this clonotype. The chain is built from TRBV29-1 and TRBJ1-2; no clear D gene. CDR1 and CDR2 (germline): SQVTM, ANQGSEA. CDR3 length: 13 residues. V lost 4 bases and J lost 4, with 13 bases in between. CDR3 amino acids: CSVVETLVYGYTF. The CDR3 coding sequence is TGCAGCGTTGTTGAGACGCTAGTCTATGGCTACACCTTC. Using reference TRBV29-1 and TRBJ1-2 for the parts outside the CDR3, the full variable domain is SAVISQKPSRDICQRGTSLTIQCQVDSQVTMMFWYRQQPGQSLTLIATANQGSEATYESGFVIDKFPISRPNLTFSTLTVSNMSPEDSSIYLCSVVETLVYGYTFGSGTRLTVV.

This clonotype was seen more than once but under ten times. V and J are TRBV19 and TRBJ2-7; D call uncertain. The ends were cut back, 3 bases at V and 0 bases at J, with 15 bases in the middle. From germline, CDR1 is LNHDA and CDR2 SQIVND (reference sequence). This CDR3 has 16 amino acids. The CDR3 coding sequence is TGTGCCAGTAGTATTCGCAGTTCGAGCGCCTCCTACGAGCAGTACTTC. Translated: CASSIRSSSASYEQYF.

Ten or more counts support this clonotype. The chain carries TRBV9 and TRBJ1-1, with D possibly TRBD1 on 5 matching bases. Germline CDR1 SGDLS, CDR2 YYNGEE. V lost 3 bases, J lost 8 bases, and 11 bases lay in between. This CDR3 spans 12 amino acids. CDR3 sequence reads: CASSAGPGEAFF. Here the CDR3 DNA reads TGTGCCAGCAGCGCGGGACCGGGAGAAGCTTTCTTT.

This clonotype was detected ten times or more. The genes are TRBV5-8 and TRBJ1-6; no definite D call. The CDR3 covers 13 residues. Germline CDR1 is SGHTS and CDR2 is YDEGEE. Trimming took off 4 bases at V and 7 bases at J, with 9 bases between the two ends. The CDR3 region has the DNA TGTGCCAGCAGCCTGGCAGTAAATTCACCCCTCCACTTT. Protein sequence: CASSLAVNSPLHF.

This clonotype was seen repeatedly, ten times or more. This chain uses TRBV7-9 with TRBJ2-5, with TRBD2 matching 7 bases. Germline CDR1 and CDR2: SEHNR and FQNEAQ (reference sequence). The CDR3 extends over 15 amino acids. Germline trimming cut 5 bases from V and 0 bases from J; bases unmatched to any gene: 6. In nucleotides, the CDR3 is TGTGCCAGCAGCCCCTATGGACTAGACCAAGAGACCCAGTACTTC. Translation: CASSPYGLDQETQYF.

This clonotype was found a few times. The chain uses TRBV7-8 and TRBJ1-4; 9 nucleotides agree with TRBD1. Germline V lookup: CDR1 SGHVS, CDR2 FQNEAQ. The CDR3 consists of 13 residues. The J segment lost 7 bases and the V segment lost 5 bases, leaving 2 bases of the junction unmatched. In DNA form, the CDR3 reads TGTGCCAGCAGCCGGGGACAGGGTGAAAAACTGTTTTTT. It translates to CASSRGQGEKLFF.

In this sample, this clonotype turned up many times. V and J are TRBV5-1 and TRBJ2-2, with D uncertain. The CDR3 consists of 15 residues. Germline assignment: CDR1 SGHRS and CDR2 YFSETQ. Deletions cut 1 base from V and 4 bases from J, with 11 bases between. CDR3: CASSLSGWTTGELFF. CDR3 in DNA: TGCGCCAGCAGCTTGAGTGGGTGGACCACCGGGGAGCTGTTTTTT. Drawing the rest from reference TRBV5-1 and TRBJ2-2, the complete variable domain is KAGVTQTPRYLIKTRGQQVTLSCSPISGHRSVSWYQQTPGQGLQFLFEYFSETQRNKGNFPGRFSGRQFSNSRSEMNVSTLELGDSALYLCASSLSGWTTGELFFGEGSRLTVL.

The CDR3 here is CASSPFMASGANVLTF. DNA of the CDR3: TGTGCCAGCAGCCCATTCATGGCCTCTGGGGCCAACGTCCTGACTTTC. The V call is TRBV9, the J call TRBJ2-6; D is ambiguous. Per the germline V gene, CDR1 is SGDLS and CDR2 is YYNGEE. The CDR3 loop spans 16 amino acids. Trimming removed 4 bases at V and 0 bases at J, with 11 bases between.

There are many counts of this clonotype. This chain uses TRBV29-1 with TRBJ2-5, with 10 bases aligning to TRBD2. Trimming at V came to 6 bases and at J to 7 bases, leaving 11 bases not matched to a gene. Germline V gene sequence: CDR1 SQVTM, CDR2 ANQGSEA. The CDR3 is made up of 14 amino acids. CDR3 DNA: TGCAGCGTCTTTTCACTAGCGGGGACCGCGACCCAGTACTTC. Protein: CSVFSLAGTATQYF.

V gene TRBV20-1 combines with J gene TRBJ1-2, with D possibly matching TRBD1 (6 bases). In germline, CDR1 is DFQATT, CDR2 SNEGSKA (reference sequence). This CDR3 spans 13 amino acids. The V gene lost 6 bases and the J gene lost 0 bases, with 11 bases spanning the gap. The CDR3 here is CSAPRGANYGYTF. DNA for the CDR3: TGCAGTGCCCCAAGGGGGGCTAACTATGGCTACACCTTC.

This clonotype has a handful of counts. This rearrangement joins TRBV7-9 to TRBJ1-1, with D uncertain. The ends were cut back, 6 bases at V and 8 bases at J, with 22 bases in the middle. This CDR3 contains 15 residues. Germline values: CDR1 SEHNR, CDR2 FQNEAQ (reference sequence). The CDR3 DNA reads as TGTGCCAGCAGTCTTAATGCTCTGACTGCTGGGGAAGCTTTCTTT. Translation: CASSLNALTAGEAFF.

Comment on this clonotype: This may be a read error: a much more frequent sequence differs by one nucleotide. V and J are TRBV19 and TRBJ1-2; D is uncertain. Germline loops: CDR1 LNHDA, CDR2 SQIVND (reference sequence). This CDR3 contains 12 residues. CDR3 nucleotides: TGTGCCAGTAGTACGACGGATATTGGCTGCACCTTC. Its translation is CASSTTDIGCTF. The variable domain in full, with the rest retrieved from reference TRBV19 and TRBJ1-2, is DGGITQSPKYLFRKEGQNVTLSCEQNLNHDAMYWYRQDPGQGLRLIYYSQIVNDFQKGDIAEGYSVSREKKESFPLTVTSAQKNPTAFYLCASSTTDIGCTFGSGTRLTVV.

This clonotype appeared a few times. The germline gene is not matched at one end of the junction; a read error may be the cause. The chain employs TRBV7-9 and TRBJ1-1; possible D gene TRBD1, 5 bases. The germline gives CDR1 SEHNR, CDR2 FQNEAQ (reference sequence). This CDR3 is 15 amino acids long. The CDR3 spells CASSVDPGMKTEAFF. CDR3 in DNA: TGTGCCAGCAGCGTAGATCCAGGGATGAAGACTGAAGCTTTCTTT.

CDR3 coding DNA: TGTGCCAGCGGCCGGGACTATTCACCCCTCCACTTT. Its protein is CASGRDYSPLHF. The chain employs TRBV7-9 and TRBJ1-6, with D perhaps matching TRBD1 (5 bases). The CDR3 runs 12 residues. The ends were cut back, 8 bases at V and 8 bases at J, with 10 bases in the middle. Germline-derived CDR1 and CDR2 are SEHNR and FQNEAQ (reference sequence).

The rearrangement uses TRBV11-2 and TRBJ1-4; D is unclear. The CDR3 runs to 15 residues. Germline V gene data show CDR1 as SGHAT and CDR2 as FQNNGV. Trimming left V 1 base short and J 14 bases short, with 20 bases between. The CDR3 loop reads CASSLVGGRRERLFF. The CDR3, as DNA: TGTGCCAGCAGCTTAGTTGGCGGACGGAGGGAGAGGCTGTTTTTT.

This chain connects TRBV29-1 to TRBJ1-1; perhaps TRBD1 as D (5 bases). This CDR3 contains 15 residues. V gave up 1 base and J gave up 1 base, with 13 bases separating them. CDR1 is SQVTM and CDR2 is ANQGSEA in the germline V gene. The CDR3 protein is CSVEVGGFSNTEAFF. Written as DNA, the CDR3 is TGCAGCGTTGAAGTCGGGGGTTTTTCGAACACTGAAGCTTTCTTT.

This clonotype has ten or more counts. The chain uses TRBV2 and TRBJ1-5; the match to TRBD1 covers 7 bases. V was clipped by 7 bases and J by 0 bases; unmatched bases: 0. This CDR3 region has 13 residues. CDR1 and CDR2 from the germline V gene are SNHLY and FYNNEI. The DNA of the CDR3 is TGTGCCAGCAACAGGGGTAGCAATCAGCCCCAGCATTTT. Its protein is CASNRGSNQPQHF.

The chain carries TRBV10-3 and TRBJ2-7; D might be TRBD1 or TRBD2, each matching 5 bases. Germline CDR1 ENHRY, CDR2 SYGVKD. The CDR3 extends over 15 amino acids. Trimming removed 7 bases at V and 1 base at J, with 17 bases between. As DNA, the CDR3 is TGTGCCATCACTGATAACCGGGACGGGTCCTACGAGCAGTACTTC. Translating gives CAITDNRDGSYEQYF.

The chain carries TRBV6-5 and TRBJ2-5; D gene ambiguous. Germline values: CDR1 MNHEY, CDR2 SVGAGI. V dropped 2 bases and J dropped 4 bases, with 11 bases sitting between them. The CDR3 loop spans 14 amino acids. The CDR3 DNA reads as TGTGCCAGCAGTTACAGACCTTCGGTAGAGACCCAGTACTTC. As protein: CASSYRPSVETQYF.